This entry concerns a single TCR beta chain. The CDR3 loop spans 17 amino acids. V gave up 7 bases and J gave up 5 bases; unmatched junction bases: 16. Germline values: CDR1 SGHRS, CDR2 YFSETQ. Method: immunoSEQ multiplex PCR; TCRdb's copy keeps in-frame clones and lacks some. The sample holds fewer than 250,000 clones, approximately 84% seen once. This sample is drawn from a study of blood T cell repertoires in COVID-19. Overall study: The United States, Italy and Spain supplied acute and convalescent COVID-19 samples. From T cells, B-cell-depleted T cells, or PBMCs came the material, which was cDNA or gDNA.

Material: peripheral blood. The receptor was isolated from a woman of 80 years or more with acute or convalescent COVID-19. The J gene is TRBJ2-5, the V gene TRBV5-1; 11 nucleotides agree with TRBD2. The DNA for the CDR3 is TGCGCCAGCCGCAAATTTAGCGGGAGGGCCGAGGGGGAGACCCAGTACTTC. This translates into CASRKFSGRAEGETQYF.